The clone carrying this TCR beta chain was seen a few times. Its antigen is still unknown. CDR1 and CDR2 from the germline V gene are SNHLY and FYNNEI. Germline trimming cut 7 bases from V and 1 base from J; bases unmatched to any gene: 11. CDR3 length: 17 amino acids. This entry belongs to a study of STAT5B mutations in CD4+ large granular lymphocyte leukemia. Study-level findings and limits: Without putative leukemic clones, patient CD4-sorted repertoires remained more clonal than healthy CD4+ repertoires.

Controls came from buffy coats of healthy blood donors. Authors' processing steps: Lowest detectable productive clonotype frequency was 2.59 x 10-5. This table comes from immunoSEQ multiplex PCR, and its TCRdb copy is limited to in-frame clones, with some not included. That table is the source of V, J and clone size, and D and trimming were worked out from the DNA. The repertoire holds roughly 34,000 clones, roughly 79% seen once, with roughly 4.5% in the top ten. Sequencing used CD4+ T cells from blood buffy coats. This clonotype was obtained from a human donor in good health. This chain uses TRBV2 with TRBJ2-2; TRBD1 aligns across 8 bases. CDR3 in amino acids: CASNLQWDRRNTGELFF. CDR3 sequence (DNA): TGTGCCAGCAACCTGCAATGGGACAGGAGGAACACCGGGGAGCTGTTTTTT.